The sequence of this T cell receptor beta chain was determined in a study of blood T cell repertoires in COVID-19 (dated by TCRdb to about 2020). For context, the study as a whole: Collaborator samples came from the United States, Italy and Spain and covered acute and convalescent phases of COVID-19. The repertoires were released in a freely available public database meant as a resource for research on the immune response to SARS-CoV-2. Samples were obtained from the ongoing ImmuneRACE study (first 160 participants) and from 1,254 subjects provided by 6 global collaborators. The prospective study material was composed of cDNA or gDNA derived from T cells, B-cell-depleted T cells, or PBMCs. Sample metadata almost always included a de-identified subject ID, COVID-19 status, age in years and sex. Deeply sampled blood TCRbeta repertoires from subjects exposed to, actively infected with, or recovered from COVID-19 were included in the dataset. Where available, HLA class I and class II types were obtained from metadata supplied by the sample provider rather than from assay-based typing. Overall study results and their limits: The quantity of clinical and demographic metadata differed by source and by participant and was supplied without curation.

The collaborating institutions used their own protocols to collect whole blood in K2EDTA tubes. For TCRbeta analysis, collaborators shipped samples as frozen whole blood, isolated PBMCs, or DNA extracted from either of those sample types. Trimming at the junction amounts to 3 bases on V and 10 bases on J, and the germline ends lie 22 bases apart. The CDR3 runs 16 amino acids, cysteine and phenylalanine included. The DNA shown is the 48-base CDR3, in frame from base 1. The CDR1 and CDR2 encoded by the germline V gene (reference sequence) are DFQATT and SNEGSKA. The immunoSEQ Assay, a bias-controlled multiplex PCR, was used to amplify TCRbeta CDR3 regions from genomic DNA. Regarding the original processing steps: Nucleated cell counts per sample were estimated from amplification of reference gene primers within the assay. To quantify the absolute abundance of each unique TCRbeta CDR3 rearrangement, sequence reads were collapsed and filtered. For each sample, productive Simpson clonality was calculated as the square root of Simpson's diversity index across productive rearrangements. The table was pulled from immuneACCESS by TCRdb, which kept in-frame rearrangements only. Such tables lose some clones; where checked, under half of the loss comes from unresolved V genes, and the rest has no known cause. The V and J calls and the clone size are those of that table, but D and trimming were determined from the DNA. The sample table lists 30,000 to 45,000 clones, over 65% of them with a count of one. 1.5% to 2% of the sample rests with the top ten.

With regard to this clone: The antigen it binds to is not known. No much larger clone is present one base from it, and per-base qualities are unavailable.

Recombination linked TRBV20-1 to TRBJ1-6, with a weak D call of TRBD1 (6 bases match). The sequencing sample was made of peripheral blood. The clonotype comes from a man between 60 and 75 years old with active COVID-19. The DNA sequence is as follows: TGCAGTGCTAGTGTCGCAGGGGATATTAAATGGTCACCCCTCCACTTT. The encoded protein is CSASVAGDIKWSPLHF.